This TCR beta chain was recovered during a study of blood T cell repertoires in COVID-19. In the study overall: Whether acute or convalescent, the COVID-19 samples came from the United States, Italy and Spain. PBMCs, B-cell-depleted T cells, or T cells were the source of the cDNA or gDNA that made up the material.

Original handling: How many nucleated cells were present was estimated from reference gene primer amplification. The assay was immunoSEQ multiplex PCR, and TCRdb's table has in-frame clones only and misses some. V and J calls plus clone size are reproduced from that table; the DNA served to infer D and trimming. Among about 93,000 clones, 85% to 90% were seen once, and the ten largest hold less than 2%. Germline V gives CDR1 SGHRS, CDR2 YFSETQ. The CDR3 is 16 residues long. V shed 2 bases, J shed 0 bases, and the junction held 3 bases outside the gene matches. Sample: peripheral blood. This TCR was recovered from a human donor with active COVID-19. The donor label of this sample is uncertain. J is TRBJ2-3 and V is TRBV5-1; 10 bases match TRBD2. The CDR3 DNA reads TGCGCCAGCAGCTTCCAGCGGGGGGGTAGCACAGATACGCAGTATTTT. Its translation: CASSFQRGGSTDTQYF.